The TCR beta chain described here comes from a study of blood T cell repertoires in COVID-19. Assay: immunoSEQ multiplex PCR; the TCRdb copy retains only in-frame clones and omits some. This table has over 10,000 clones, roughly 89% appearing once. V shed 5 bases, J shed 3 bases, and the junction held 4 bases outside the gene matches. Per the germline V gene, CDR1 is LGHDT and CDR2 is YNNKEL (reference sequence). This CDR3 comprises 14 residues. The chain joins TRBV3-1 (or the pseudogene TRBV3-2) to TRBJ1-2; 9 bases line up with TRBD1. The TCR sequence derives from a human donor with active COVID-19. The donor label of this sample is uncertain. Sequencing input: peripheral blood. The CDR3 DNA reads TGTGCCAGCAGCGTCGGGACAGGGTACTATGGCTACACCTTC. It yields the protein CASSVGTGYYGYTF.